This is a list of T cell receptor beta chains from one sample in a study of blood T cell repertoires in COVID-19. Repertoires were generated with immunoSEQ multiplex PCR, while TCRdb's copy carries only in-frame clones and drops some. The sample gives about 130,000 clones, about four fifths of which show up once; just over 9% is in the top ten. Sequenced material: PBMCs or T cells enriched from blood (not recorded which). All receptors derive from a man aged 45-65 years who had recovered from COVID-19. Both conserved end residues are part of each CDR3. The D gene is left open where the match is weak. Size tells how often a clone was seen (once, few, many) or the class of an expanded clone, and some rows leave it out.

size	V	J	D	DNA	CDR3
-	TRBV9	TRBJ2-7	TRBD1	TGTGCCAGCAGCTCCGGGACAGGGGGCTCCTACGAGCAGTACTTC	CASSSGTGGSYEQYF
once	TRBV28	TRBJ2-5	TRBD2	TGTGCCAGCAGTTTCGAGCGGGGGGGCGGCAAGACCCAGTACTTC	CASSFERGGGKTQYF
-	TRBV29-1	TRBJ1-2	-	TGCAGCGTTGAAGATATACAGTTGTATGGCTACACCTTC	CSVEDIQLYGYTF
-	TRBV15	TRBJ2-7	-	TGTGCCACCAGCAGAGATTTGAGTAGTACAGCCTACGAGCAGTACTTC	CATSRDLSSTAYEQYF
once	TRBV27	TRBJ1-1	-	TGTGCCAGCAGCCCCCGGGATTTATTAAGCACTGAAGCTTTCTTT	CASSPRDLLSTEAFF
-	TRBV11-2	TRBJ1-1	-	TGTGCCAGCAGCAGGGACTACACTGAAGCTTTCTTT	CASSRDYTEAFF
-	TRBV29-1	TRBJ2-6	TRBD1	TGCAGCGTTTGGGACAGGGAAGTAGCTGGGGCCAACGTCCTGACTTTC	CSVWDREVAGANVLTF
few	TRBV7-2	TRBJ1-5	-	TGTGCCAGCAGCTTAGTTAGCCAGAGCAATCAGCCCCAGCATTTT	CASSLVSQSNQPQHF
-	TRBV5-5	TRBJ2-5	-	TGTGCCAGCAGCTTGGCCCGGGCAGGGGCCGGGGAGACCCAGTACTTC	CASSLARAGAGETQYF
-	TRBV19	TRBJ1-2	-	TGTGCCAGTAGTATAGAGGCAGGATGGGGCGATGGCTACACCTTC	CASSIEAGWGDGYTF
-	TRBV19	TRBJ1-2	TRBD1	TGTGCCAGTAGTCCGGGGACAGGCCCTCCCTATGGCTACACCTTC	CASSPGTGPPYGYTF
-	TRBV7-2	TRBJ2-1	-	TGTGCCAGCATGCGGGCCAGAAATGAGCAGTTCTTC	CASMRARNEQFF
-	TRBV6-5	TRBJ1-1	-	TGTGCCAGCATTGGAGGGGTGAACACTGAAGCTTTCTTT	CASIGGVNTEAFF
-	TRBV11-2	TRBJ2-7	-	TGTGCCAGCAGCTTAGAGTGGCCAGCCTACGAGCAGTACTTC	CASSLEWPAYEQYF
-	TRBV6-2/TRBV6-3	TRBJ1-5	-	TGTGCCAGCAGTCCCCGGTTCTGGGGGGGGAGCAATCAGCCCCAGCATTTT	CASSPRFWGGSNQPQHF
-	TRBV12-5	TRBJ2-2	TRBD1	TGTGCTAGTGGGACAGGGCCGAACACCGGGGAGCTGTTTTTT	CASGTGPNTGELFF
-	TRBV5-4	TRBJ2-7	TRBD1	TGTGCCAGCAGCTCCGACAGGGGCTACGAGCAGTACTTC	CASSSDRGYEQYF
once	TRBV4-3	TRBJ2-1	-	TGCGCCAGCAGGGGGATAAACCCCGGAGGGGAGCAGTTCTTC	CASRGINPGGEQFF
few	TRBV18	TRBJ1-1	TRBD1	TGTGCCAGCTCACCCTCGGACAGGAGGGCTGAAGCTTTCTTT	CASSPSDRRAEAFF